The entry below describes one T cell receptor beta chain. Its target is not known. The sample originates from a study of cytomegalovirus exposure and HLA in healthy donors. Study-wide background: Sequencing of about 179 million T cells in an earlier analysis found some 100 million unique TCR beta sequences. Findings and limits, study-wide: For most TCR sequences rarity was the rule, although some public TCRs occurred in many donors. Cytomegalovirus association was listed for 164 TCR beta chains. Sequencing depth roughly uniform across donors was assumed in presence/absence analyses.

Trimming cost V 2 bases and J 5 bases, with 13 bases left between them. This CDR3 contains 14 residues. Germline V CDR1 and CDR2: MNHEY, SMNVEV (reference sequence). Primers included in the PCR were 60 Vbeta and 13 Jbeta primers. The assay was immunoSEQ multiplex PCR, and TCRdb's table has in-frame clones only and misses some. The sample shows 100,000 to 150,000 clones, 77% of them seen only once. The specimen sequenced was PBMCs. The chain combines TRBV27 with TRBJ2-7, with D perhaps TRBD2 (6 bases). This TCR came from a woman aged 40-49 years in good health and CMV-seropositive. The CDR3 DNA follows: TGTGCCAGCAGTTTAATTCCTAGCGACCACGAGCAGTACTTC. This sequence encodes CASSLIPSDHEQYF.